The text below deals with one T cell receptor (beta chain). Its target is unknown. Assay used: immunoSEQ multiplex PCR; TCRdb lists only in-frame clones, some missing. The sample yields approximately 15,000 clones, 65% to 85% seen once. This entry belongs to a study of chemoradiotherapy in HPV16-positive cancers. Across the whole study: Functional T-cell assays on a couple of HPV16-positive patients' cells defined candidate HPV-specific clones and common TCR motifs.

The CDR3 runs 14 residues. Germline assignment: CDR1 SGDLS and CDR2 YYNGEE. V lost 1 base to trimming and J lost 8 bases, with 15 bases between them. Study-wide results and limits: HPV-specific T cells were functionally defined from only two HPV16-positive patients. During treatment, candidate HPV-specific clones and E7-related motifs expanded in tumor.

Repertoires were sampled repeatedly during chemoradiotherapy. The V call is TRBV9, the J call TRBJ1-2, with D perhaps TRBD1 (5 bases). The sequence came from a human donor with HPV-associated anogenital cancer. This sample was gathered from a patient who underwent chemoradiotherapy. In DNA form, the CDR3 reads TGTGCCAGCAGCGTAAGTGGGGAGACAGTCGGCTACACCTTC. It codes for CASSVSGETVGYTF.